The 27 T cell receptor beta chains in this list originate from one sample, sequenced in a study of OX40 agonist ivuxolimab in advanced cancers. TCRdb's table, derived via immunoSEQ multiplex PCR, lists solely in-frame clones and lacks some. Of 110,000 or so clones listed, under 95% are singletons. The material was CD4+ or CD8+ T cells sorted from blood, obtained in a trial of the OX40 agonist ivuxolimab. Source of these receptors: an adult with an advanced solid tumor such as melanoma, head and neck, liver or kidney cancer.

The rearrangement joins TRBV9 to TRBJ2-2; D may be TRBD1 (6 bases). Germline V lookup: CDR1 SGDLS, CDR2 YYNGEE. CDR3 length: 14 amino acids. Trimming removed 6 bases from V and 3 bases from J, with 12 bases in between. Here the CDR3 DNA reads TGTGCCAGCAATAACAGGGCGGACACCGGGGAGCTGTTTTTT. Translated, it gives CASNNRADTGELFF.

The rearrangement uses TRBV7-2 and TRBJ2-3; D perhaps matches TRBD2 (6 bases). There are 15 residues in the CDR3. Germline V gene lookup returns CDR1 SGHTA and CDR2 FQGNSA. Trimming took off 4 bases at V and 4 bases at J, with 15 bases between the two ends. This CDR3 is CASSSFPGTSDTQYF. CDR3 nucleotides: TGTGCCAGCAGCTCCTTTCCCGGGACTTCAGATACGCAGTATTTT.

The chain carries TRBV20-1 and TRBJ1-1; tentatively, D is TRBD1 (5 bases). Germline CDR1 reads DFQATT; CDR2 reads SNEGSKA (reference sequence). The length of the CDR3 is 11 residues. Between the trimmed V and J ends, which lost 6 bases and 4 bases, there was a span of 9 bases. The CDR3 protein is CSAARGTEAFF. The CDR3 bases are TGCAGTGCCGCAAGGGGCACTGAAGCTTTCTTT.

Only one count was recorded for this clone. The V and J genes are TRBV30 and TRBJ2-2; D may be TRBD2 (6 bases). The V and J ends lost 6 bases and 1 base respectively, with 15 bases between them. The CDR3 runs 15 residues. Germline lookup yields CDR1 GTSNPN and CDR2 SVGIG (reference sequence). In DNA, the CDR3 is TGTGCCTGCCACTCGGGACTCTTGAACACCGGGGAGCTGTTTTTT. Its protein product is CACHSGLLNTGELFF.

The genes are TRBV6-5 and TRBJ1-2; perhaps TRBD1 as D (5 bases). Germline CDR1 MNHEY, CDR2 SVGAGI. The CDR3 extends over 12 amino acids. Trimming took 10 bases from V and 2 from J, leaving 11 bases between them. The CDR3 region is CATRGANYGYTF. The CDR3 DNA reads as TGTGCCACCCGAGGGGCGAACTATGGCTACACCTTC.

The gene calls are TRBV5-5 and TRBJ2-7; D is unresolved. Germline loops: CDR1 SGHKS, CDR2 YYEKEE (reference sequence). The ends were cut back, 2 bases at V and 4 bases at J, with 4 bases in the middle. CDR3 length equals 11 residues. This chain's CDR3 is CASSFLYEQYF. The CDR3 nucleotides read TGTGCCAGCAGCTTCCTTTACGAGCAGTACTTC.

The genes are TRBV27 and TRBJ2-3; 10 positions agree with TRBD2. From germline, CDR1 is MNHEY and CDR2 SMNVEV (reference sequence). The CDR3 spans 14 residues. V was clipped by 5 bases and J by 5 bases; unmatched bases: 4. The CDR3 sequence is CASSLAGVGDTQYF. For the CDR3, the DNA is TGTGCCAGCAGTCTAGCGGGAGTGGGAGATACGCAGTATTTT.

The gene calls are TRBV6-6 and TRBJ2-7; TRBD1 matches 8 bases. J was trimmed by 3 bases and V by 6 bases; bases with no gene match: 1. The germline V gene encodes CDR1 MNHNY and CDR2 SVGAGI (reference sequence). The CDR3 covers 12 residues. The CDR3 protein is CASRGQDYEQYF. The CDR3 DNA sequence: TGTGCCAGCAGGGGACAGGACTACGAGCAGTACTTC.

CDR3: CASSEPRSGQETQYF. The CDR3 DNA reads as TGTGCCAGCAGTGAACCCAGGTCGGGACAAGAGACCCAGTACTTC. This rearrangement joins TRBV2 to TRBJ2-5, with D possibly TRBD2 on 5 matching bases. The CDR3 covers 15 residues. Germline V gene lookup returns CDR1 SNHLY and CDR2 FYNNEI. Trimming shortened V by 2 bases and J by 2 bases, and 12 bases separated the two germline ends.

The rearrangement uses TRBV15 and TRBJ1-2; 8 bases line up with TRBD1. Per germline, CDR1 LNHNV and CDR2 YYDKDF (reference sequence). The CDR3 runs 14 residues. V trimming: 0 bases; J trimming: 8 bases; junction bases outside the gene matches: 5. The CDR3 is CATSRDATGAGYTF. CDR3 nucleotides: TGTGCCACCAGCAGAGACGCGACAGGGGCCGGCTACACCTTC.

The gene calls are TRBV6-1 and TRBJ1-5; D uncertain. This CDR3 spans 13 amino acids. CDR1 is MNHNS and CDR2 is SASEGT in the germline V gene. Trimming removed 4 bases from V and 5 bases from J, with 9 bases in between. CDR3 sequence: CASSGIGDQPQHF. Written as DNA, the CDR3 is TGTGCCAGCAGTGGGATAGGAGATCAGCCCCAGCATTTT.

The J gene is TRBJ2-7, the V gene TRBV30; no firm D call. Germline loops: CDR1 GTSNPN, CDR2 SVGIG (reference sequence). The CDR3 spans 12 residues. Trimming removed 1 base at V and 2 bases at J, with 6 bases between. The CDR3 is CAWSDSAYEQYF. DNA of the CDR3: TGTGCCTGGAGTGACAGTGCCTACGAGCAGTACTTC. Drawing the rest from reference TRBV30 and TRBJ2-7, the complete variable domain is SQTIHQWPATLVQPVGSPLSLECTVEGTSNPNLYWYRQAAGRGLQLLFYSVGIGQISSEVPQNLSASRPQDRQFILSSKKLLLSDSGFYLCAWSDSAYEQYFGPGTRLTVT.

The chain employs TRBV5-1 and TRBJ2-1; TRBD2 aligns across 10 bases. CDR1 and CDR2 from the germline V gene are SGHRS and YFSETQ. This CDR3 is 15 amino acids long. The ends lost 3 bases at V and 4 bases at J; junction bases unmatched: 4. CDR3 coding DNA: TGCGCCAGCAGCTCGGCGACTAGCGGGTACAATGAGCAGTTCTTC. Amino acids: CASSSATSGYNEQFF.

The chain combines TRBV6-1 with TRBJ1-3, with D possibly being TRBD1 (5 bases). V lost 7 bases to trimming and J lost 5 bases, with 9 bases between them. In germline, CDR1 is MNHNS, CDR2 SASEGT. This CDR3 is 12 amino acids long. In nucleotides, the CDR3 is TGTGCCAGCATGGGGGAAAGAAACACCATATATTTT. Amino acid sequence: CASMGERNTIYF.

This rearrangement joins TRBV9 to TRBJ2-5, with 16 bases fitting TRBD2. In germline, CDR1 is SGDLS, CDR2 YYNGEE. CDR3 length equals 18 residues. V trimming: 4 bases; J trimming: 4 bases; junction bases outside the gene matches: 10. The CDR3 nucleotides read TGTGCCAGCAGCCCATCTCCCGGGACTAGCGGGGGGGGAGAGACCCAGTACTTC. This translates into CASSPSPGTSGGGETQYF.

The rearrangement joins TRBV18 to TRBJ2-1, with a possible D match to TRBD2 (5 bases). This CDR3 has 14 residues. CDR1 KGHSH and CDR2 LQKENI come from the germline V gene. Deletions cut 3 bases from V and 8 bases from J, with 14 bases between. CDR3 bases: TGTGCCAGCTCACCCGACGGGGTTTTACATGAGCAGTTCTTC. Protein: CASSPDGVLHEQFF.

This rearrangement joins TRBV6-1 to TRBJ2-7; D remains unclear. The germline V and J ends were trimmed by 7 bases and 0 bases, with 13 bases remaining between them. Germline assignment: CDR1 MNHNS and CDR2 SASEGT. The CDR3 covers 14 residues. DNA of the CDR3: TGTGCCAGCATGGGCCAGACCTTCTCCTACGAGCAGTACTTC. Amino acid sequence: CASMGQTFSYEQYF.

The chain combines TRBV18 with TRBJ1-2; 8 bases are a match to TRBD1. The CDR3 is made up of 16 amino acids. Trimming cost V 2 bases and J 1 base; bases outside gene matches: 6. Germline V gene sequence: CDR1 KGHSH, CDR2 LQKENI. In nucleotides, the CDR3 is TGTGCCAGCTCACCAGCAGACAGGGGCGGTAACTATGGCTACACCTTC. Translated: CASSPADRGGNYGYTF.

The V call is TRBV30, the J call TRBJ2-7; 9 positions agree with TRBD2. This CDR3 has 12 amino acids. The junction had 2 bases not matched to a gene; V was cut back by 8 bases and J by 0 bases. CDR1 is GTSNPN and CDR2 is SVGIG in the germline V gene (reference sequence). CDR3 amino acids: CAGRGGSYEQYF. Here the CDR3 DNA reads TGTGCCGGGCGGGGGGGCTCCTACGAGCAGTACTTC.

The V call is TRBV9, the J call TRBJ2-3; either TRBD1 or TRBD2 may supply D (5 bases each). Trimming removed 1 base from V and 2 bases from J, with 11 bases in between. Germline V CDR1 and CDR2: SGDLS, YYNGEE. The CDR3 contains 15 residues. The CDR3: CASSVLGDATDTQYF. The CDR3 bases are TGTGCCAGCAGCGTATTAGGGGACGCCACAGATACGCAGTATTTT.

The V gene is TRBV7-3, the J gene TRBJ2-1; TRBD2 aligns across 7 bases. CDR1 SGHTA and CDR2 FQGTGA come from the germline V gene. This CDR3 comprises 13 residues. With V trimmed by 2 bases and J by 9 bases, 4 bases remained unmatched. Written as DNA, the CDR3 is TGTGCCAGCAGCTTATACGGGGAGGGTGAGCAGTTCTTC. Its protein product is CASSLYGEGEQFF. The full variable domain, rest sourced from reference TRBV7-3 and TRBJ2-1, is GAGVSQTPSNKVTEKGKYVELRCDPISGHTALYWYRQSLGQGPEFLIYFQGTGAADDSGLPNDRFFAVRPEGSVSTLKIQRTERGDSAVYLCASSLYGEGEQFFGPGTRLTVL.

V is TRBV15 and J is TRBJ2-1; 9 positions match TRBD2. Germline CDR1 reads LNHNV; CDR2 reads YYDKDF (reference sequence). After removal of 0 bases from V and 5 bases from J, the junction contained 5 bases not matched to a gene. The CDR3 has 16 amino acids. The CDR3 loop is CATSREASGNHNEQFF. CDR3 DNA sequence: TGTGCCACCAGCAGAGAGGCTAGCGGGAACCACAATGAGCAGTTCTTC.

This clone was observed a single time. The genes are TRBV28 and TRBJ1-2; 7 positions agree with TRBD1. CDR1 MDHEN and CDR2 SYDVKM come from the germline V gene. The CDR3 length is 15 residues. Unmatched junction bases numbered 5, after V lost 4 bases and J lost 0 bases. The CDR3 DNA reads TGTGCCAGCAGTTCCTCAGGGGGGGCTAACTATGGCTACACCTTC. It yields the protein CASSSSGGANYGYTF.

The V call is TRBV7-6, the J call TRBJ2-1; possibly TRBD1 or TRBD2 for D (5 bases each). Per germline, CDR1 SGHVS and CDR2 FNYEAQ. V was pared by 5 bases and J by 6 bases, with 14 bases between. This CDR3 comprises 14 residues. The DNA for the CDR3 is TGTGCCAGCAGCCAAGGGACCGAGCTCAATGAGCAGTTCTTC. This sequence encodes CASSQGTELNEQFF.

The chain couples TRBV9 to TRBJ1-5; D is ambiguous. The CDR3 runs 14 residues. V dropped 2 bases and J dropped 4 bases, with 10 bases sitting between them. Germline V gives CDR1 SGDLS, CDR2 YYNGEE. As DNA, the CDR3 is TGTGCCAGCAGCGTCGACACCTCAAATCAGCCCCAGCATTTT. It codes for CASSVDTSNQPQHF.

The chain is built from TRBV27 and TRBJ2-7, with D maybe TRBD1 (5 bases). In germline, CDR1 is MNHEY, CDR2 SMNVEV (reference sequence). The V gene lost 6 bases and the J gene lost 5 bases, with 17 bases spanning the gap. This CDR3 region has 14 residues. CDR3 DNA sequence: TGTGCCAGCAGGACAGCGAGCCTCCTCGACGAGCAGTACTTC. Translated: CASRTASLLDEQYF.

This clone was detected only once. This chain connects TRBV30 to TRBJ2-2; TRBD1 agrees at 7 bases. Trimming took 3 bases from V and 5 from J; bases not matched to a gene: 3. The germline V gene has CDR1 GTSNPN and CDR2 SVGIG (reference sequence). The length of the CDR3 is 13 residues. Here the CDR3 DNA reads TGTGCCTGGAGACAGGGGTTTACCGGGGAGCTGTTTTTT. Encoded protein: CAWRQGFTGELFF.